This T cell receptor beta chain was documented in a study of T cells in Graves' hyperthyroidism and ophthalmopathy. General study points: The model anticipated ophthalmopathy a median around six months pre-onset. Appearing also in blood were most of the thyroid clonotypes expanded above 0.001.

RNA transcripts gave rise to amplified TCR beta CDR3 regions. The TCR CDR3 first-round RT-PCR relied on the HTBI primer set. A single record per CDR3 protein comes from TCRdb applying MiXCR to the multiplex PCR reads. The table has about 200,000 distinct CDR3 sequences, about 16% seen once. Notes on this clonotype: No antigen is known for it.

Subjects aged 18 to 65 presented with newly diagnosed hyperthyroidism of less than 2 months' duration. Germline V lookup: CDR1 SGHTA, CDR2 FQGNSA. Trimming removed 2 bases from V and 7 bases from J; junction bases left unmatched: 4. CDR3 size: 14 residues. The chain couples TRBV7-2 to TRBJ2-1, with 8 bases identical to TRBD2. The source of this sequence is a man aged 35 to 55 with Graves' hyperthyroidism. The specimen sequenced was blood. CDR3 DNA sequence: TGTGCCAGCAGCTTAAGCGGGAGAGTGAATGAGCAGTTCTTC. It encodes CASSLSGRVNEQFF.